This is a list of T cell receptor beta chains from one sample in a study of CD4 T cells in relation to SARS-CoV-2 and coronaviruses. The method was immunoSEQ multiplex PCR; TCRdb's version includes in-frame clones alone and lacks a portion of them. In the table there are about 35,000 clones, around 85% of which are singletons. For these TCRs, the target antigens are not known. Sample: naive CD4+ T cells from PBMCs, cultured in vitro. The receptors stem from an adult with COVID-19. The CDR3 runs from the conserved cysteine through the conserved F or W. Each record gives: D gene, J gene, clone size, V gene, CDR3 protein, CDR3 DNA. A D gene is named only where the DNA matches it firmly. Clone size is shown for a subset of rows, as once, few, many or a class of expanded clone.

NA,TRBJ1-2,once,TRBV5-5,CASSDGGVKNYGYTF,TGTGCCAGCAGCGATGGCGGGGTAAAGAACTATGGCTACACCTTC
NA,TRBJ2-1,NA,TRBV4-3,CASSQDPAAYNEQFF,TGCGCCAGCAGCCAAGATCCAGCGGCATACAATGAGCAGTTCTTC
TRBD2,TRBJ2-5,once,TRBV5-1,CASSLTSGNQETQYF,TGCGCCAGCAGCTTGACTAGCGGGAACCAAGAGACCCAGTACTTC
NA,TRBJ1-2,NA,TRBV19,CASSNSYGYTF,TGTGCCAGTAGTAACAGCTATGGCTACACCTTC
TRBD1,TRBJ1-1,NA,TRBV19,CASKGDRGRRTEAFF,TGTGCCAGTAAGGGGGACAGGGGGAGAAGAACTGAAGCTTTCTTT
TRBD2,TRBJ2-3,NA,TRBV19,CASGGSRTDTQYF,TGTGCCAGCGGCGGGAGTAGGACAGATACGCAGTATTTT
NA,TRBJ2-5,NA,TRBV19,CASSDPRGASRETQYF,TGTGCCAGTAGTGATCCCCGGGGCGCATCGAGGGAGACCCAGTACTTC
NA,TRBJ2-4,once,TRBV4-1,CASSQELRQLAKNIQYF,TGCGCCAGCAGCCAAGAACTCCGGCAGTTAGCCAAAAACATTCAGTACTTC
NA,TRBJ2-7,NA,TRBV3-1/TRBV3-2,CASSHARGLYEQYF,TGTGCCAGCAGCCACGCTAGGGGCCTATACGAGCAGTACTTC
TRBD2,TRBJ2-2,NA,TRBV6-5,CASSASGRGTGELFF,TGTGCCAGCAGCGCTAGCGGGAGGGGCACCGGGGAGCTGTTTTTT
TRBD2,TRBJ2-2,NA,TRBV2,CASSEWVAGDVNTGELFF,TGTGCCAGCAGTGAATGGGTAGCGGGAGATGTGAACACCGGGGAGCTGTTTTTT
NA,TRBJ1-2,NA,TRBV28,CASGPGTPAGYTF,TGTGCCAGCGGACCTGGGACCCCGGCGGGCTACACCTTC
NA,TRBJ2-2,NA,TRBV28,CASRGIVGVANTGELFF,TGTGCCAGCAGAGGAATAGTGGGGGTAGCGAACACCGGGGAGCTGTTTTTT
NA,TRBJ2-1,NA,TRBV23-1,CASSQLLAGRPTDNEQFF,TGCGCCAGCAGTCAATTACTCGCGGGTCGACCAACCGACAATGAGCAGTTCTTC
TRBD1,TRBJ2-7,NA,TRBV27,CASSLRGQGGSYEQYF,TGTGCCAGCAGTTTAAGGGGACAGGGGGGTTCCTACGAGCAGTACTTC
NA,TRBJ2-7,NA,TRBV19,CASSMSARGYEQYF,TGTGCCAGTAGTATGTCAGCGAGGGGCTACGAGCAGTACTTC
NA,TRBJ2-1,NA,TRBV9,CASSVVGGSYSSYNEQFF,TGTGCCAGCAGCGTAGTTGGAGGCAGCTATAGCTCCTACAATGAGCAGTTCTTC
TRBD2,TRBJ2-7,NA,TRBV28,CASSFQPRGGAEQYF,TGTGCCAGCAGTTTTCAACCCCGGGGGGGAGCAGAGCAGTACTTC
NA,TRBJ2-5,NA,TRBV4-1,CASSPLGTPQETQYF,TGCGCCAGCAGCCCCCTGGGGACCCCCCAAGAGACCCAGTACTTC
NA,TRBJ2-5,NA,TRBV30,CAWTQQETQYF,TGTGCCTGGACGCAGCAAGAGACCCAGTACTTC
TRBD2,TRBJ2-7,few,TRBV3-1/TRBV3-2,CASSHSLAGDEQYF,TGTGCCAGCAGCCACAGTCTAGCGGGAGACGAGCAGTACTTC
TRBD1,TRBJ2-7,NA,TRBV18,CASSPDRGSAEQYF,TGTGCCAGCTCACCAGACAGGGGAAGTGCCGAGCAGTACTTC
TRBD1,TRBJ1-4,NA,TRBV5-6,CASSLRVTGDEKLFF,TGTGCCAGCAGCTTGCGCGTGACAGGGGATGAAAAACTGTTTTTT
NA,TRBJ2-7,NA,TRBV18,CASSEGQTEQYF,TGTGCCAGCTCAGAGGGACAAACCGAGCAGTACTTC
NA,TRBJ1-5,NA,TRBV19,CASSIEFTSLNQPQHF,TGTGCCAGTAGTATCGAATTCACCTCCCTCAATCAGCCCCAGCATTTT
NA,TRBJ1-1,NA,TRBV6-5,CASSSVTEAFF,TGTGCCAGCAGTTCGGTCACTGAAGCTTTCTTT
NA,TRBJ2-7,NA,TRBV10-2,CASSLPTAEQYF,TGCGCCAGCAGTCTCCCTACAGCCGAGCAGTACTTC
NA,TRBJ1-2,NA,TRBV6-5,CASSTRGHYGYTF,TGTGCCAGCAGCACGCGGGGACATTATGGCTACACCTTC
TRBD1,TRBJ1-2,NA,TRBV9,CASSVVTGDNYGYTF,TGTGCCAGCAGCGTAGTGACAGGGGACAACTATGGCTACACCTTC
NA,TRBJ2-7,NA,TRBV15,CATSRDQGLYEQYF,TGTGCCACCAGCAGAGATCAAGGGCTCTACGAGCAGTACTTC
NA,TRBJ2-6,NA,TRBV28,CASTKGAGANVLTF,TGTGCCAGCACGAAGGGGGCTGGGGCCAACGTCCTGACTTTC
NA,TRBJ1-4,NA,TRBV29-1,CSVGQLNEKLFF,TGCAGCGTTGGACAGCTTAATGAAAAACTGTTTTTT
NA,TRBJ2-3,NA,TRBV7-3,CASSGLSTDTQYF,TGTGCCAGCTCAGGCCTTAGCACAGATACGCAGTATTTT
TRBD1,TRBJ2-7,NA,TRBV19,CASTKGQGVWYF,TGTGCCAGTACCAAAGGACAGGGGGTATGGTACTTC
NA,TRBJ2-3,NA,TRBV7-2,CASSLDRALDTQYF,TGTGCCAGCAGCTTAGACAGGGCCTTAGATACGCAGTATTTT
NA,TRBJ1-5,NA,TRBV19,CASSMVQFNQPQHF,TGTGCCAGTAGTATGGTCCAGTTCAATCAGCCCCAGCATTTT
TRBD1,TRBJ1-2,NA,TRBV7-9,CASSRGIRQGGYGYTF,TGTGCCAGCAGCCGAGGGATTAGACAGGGCGGCTATGGCTACACCTTC
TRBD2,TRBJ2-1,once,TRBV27,CASSSPGLASNNEQFF,TGTGCCAGCAGTTCCCCGGGACTAGCCTCTAACAATGAGCAGTTCTTC
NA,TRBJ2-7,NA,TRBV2,CASAATGYEQYF,TGTGCCAGCGCAGCGACCGGCTACGAGCAGTACTTC
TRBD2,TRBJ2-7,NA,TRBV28,CASSPIGLAVTEQYF,TGTGCCAGCAGTCCCATTGGACTAGCGGTAACCGAGCAGTACTTC
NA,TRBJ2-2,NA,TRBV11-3,CASSAGPMTRELFF,TGTGCCAGCAGCGCGGGACCAATGACCAGGGAGCTGTTTTTT
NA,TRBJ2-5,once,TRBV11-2,CASSFGPNKETQYF,TGTGCCAGCAGCTTTGGGCCCAACAAAGAGACCCAGTACTTC
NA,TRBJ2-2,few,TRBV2,CASSEAGELFF,TGTGCCAGCAGTGAGGCCGGGGAGCTGTTTTTT
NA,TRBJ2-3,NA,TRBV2,CASMDFSTDTQYF,TGTGCCAGCATGGACTTTAGCACAGATACGCAGTATTTT
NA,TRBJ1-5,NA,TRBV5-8,CASSLKGLGNQPQHF,TGTGCCAGCAGCTTAAAGGGATTGGGCAATCAGCCCCAGCATTTT
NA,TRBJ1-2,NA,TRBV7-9,CASSSVTTALEGYTF,TGTGCCAGCAGCTCCGTCACGACAGCTTTGGAAGGCTACACCTTC
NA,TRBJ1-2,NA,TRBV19,CASNPRRGNYGYTF,TGTGCCAGTAACCCGAGGCGGGGGAACTATGGCTACACCTTC
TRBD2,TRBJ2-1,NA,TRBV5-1,CASSLVASGSTNEQFF,TGCGCCAGCAGCTTGGTTGCTAGCGGGTCTACCAATGAGCAGTTCTTC
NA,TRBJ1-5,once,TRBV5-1,CASSLDGQQPQHF,TGCGCCAGCAGCTTGGACGGACAGCAGCCCCAGCATTTT
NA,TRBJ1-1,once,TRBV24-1,CATSDRGGRNTEAFF,TGTGCCACCAGTGATCGGGGGGGGAGGAACACTGAAGCTTTCTTT
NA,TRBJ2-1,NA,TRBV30,CAWRGYTYNEQFF,TGTGCCTGGAGAGGGTACACCTACAATGAGCAGTTCTTC
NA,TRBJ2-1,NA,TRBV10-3,CAISEYPELSYNEQFF,TGTGCCATCAGTGAGTATCCGGAGTTGTCCTACAATGAGCAGTTCTTC
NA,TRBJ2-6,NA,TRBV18,CASSPPDSGANVLTF,TGTGCCAGCTCACCACCCGACTCTGGGGCCAACGTCCTGACTTTC
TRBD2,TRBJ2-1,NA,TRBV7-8,CASSPRGTSGTEQFF,TGTGCCAGCAGCCCCAGGGGGACTAGCGGAACGGAGCAGTTCTTC
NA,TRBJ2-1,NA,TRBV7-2,CASSLRPRISYNEQFF,TGTGCCAGCAGCTTAAGACCGCGAATCTCCTACAATGAGCAGTTCTTC
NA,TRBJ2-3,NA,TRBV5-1,CASSLTVTDTQYF,TGCGCCAGCAGCCTGACGGTTACAGATACGCAGTATTTT
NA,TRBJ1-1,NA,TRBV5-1,CASSTGTANTEAFF,TGCGCCAGCAGTACCGGGACGGCGAACACTGAAGCTTTCTTT
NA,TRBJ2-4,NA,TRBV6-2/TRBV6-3,CASSYFGRAKNIQYF,TGTGCCAGCAGTTACTTTGGACGGGCCAAAAACATTCAGTACTTC
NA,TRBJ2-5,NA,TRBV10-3,CAISVTSKETQYF,TGTGCCATCAGTGTTACTAGCAAAGAGACCCAGTACTTC
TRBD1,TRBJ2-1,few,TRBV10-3,CAISPGQYNEQFF,TGTGCCATCAGTCCGGGACAGTACAATGAGCAGTTCTTC